Following are 4 T cell receptor beta chains from one sample sequenced in a study of blood T cells in healthy people across ages. A second PCR, run for roughly 7 to 11 cycles, used a sample-barcoded 5' primer plus a J-beta primer mix. TCRdb passed the 5' RACE reads through MiXCR, listing each CDR3 protein once. The sample has fewer than 950,000 distinct CDR3 sequences, roughly 53% seen once; the top ten hold about 42%. Sequencing was performed on blood. These receptors were obtained from an elderly man in good health.

The chain couples TRBV6-1 to TRBJ2-7; 11 nucleotides agree with TRBD2. The CDR3 covers 16 residues. Per germline, CDR1 MNHNS and CDR2 SASEGT. V shed 3 bases and J 3 bases; nucleotides not matched to a gene: 7. The CDR3 protein is CASSDEGLAGNYEQYF. As DNA, the CDR3 is TGTGCCAGCAGTGATGAAGGACTAGCGGGCAACTACGAGCAGTACTTC.

The V call is TRBV12-3 or TRBV12-4, the J call TRBJ2-5; D is uncertain. TRBJ2-7 matches the DNA end more closely, so the J call is doubtful. The CDR3 extends over 17 amino acids. This CDR3 is CASSFIKEGSRRHEQYF. DNA for the CDR3: TGTGCCAGCAGTTTTATCAAGGAAGGTTCTCGCCGTCACGAGCAGTACTTC.

V is TRBV27 and J is TRBJ2-7, with D uncertain. The CDR3 contains 14 residues. The V gene's germline CDR1 is MNHEY and CDR2 SMNVEV (reference sequence). V dropped 2 bases and J dropped 3 bases, with 11 bases sitting between them. The CDR3 DNA reads as TGTGCCAGCAGTTTAAGGTGGACGGACTACGAGCAGTACTTC. It translates to CASSLRWTDYEQYF.

The chain employs TRBV20-1 and TRBJ2-5; no definite D call. Deletions cut 1 base from V and 1 base from J, with 7 bases between. In germline, CDR1 is DFQATT, CDR2 SNEGSKA (reference sequence). The CDR3 has 13 amino acids. In DNA, the CDR3 is TGCAGTGCTAGAGGCCCGAGCCAAGAGACCCAGTACTTC. Translated, it gives CSARGPSQETQYF.